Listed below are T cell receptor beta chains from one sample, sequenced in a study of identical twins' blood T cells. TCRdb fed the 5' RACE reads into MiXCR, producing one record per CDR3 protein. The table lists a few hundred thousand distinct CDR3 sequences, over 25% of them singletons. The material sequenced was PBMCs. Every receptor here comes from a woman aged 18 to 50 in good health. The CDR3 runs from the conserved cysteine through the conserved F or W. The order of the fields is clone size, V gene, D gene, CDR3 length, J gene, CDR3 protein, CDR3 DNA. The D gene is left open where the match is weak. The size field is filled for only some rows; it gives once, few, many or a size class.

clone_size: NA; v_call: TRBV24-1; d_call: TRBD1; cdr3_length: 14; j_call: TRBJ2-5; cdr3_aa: CATSDSGTDETQYF; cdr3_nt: TGTGCCACCAGTGATTCCGGGACAGATGAGACCCAGTACTTC
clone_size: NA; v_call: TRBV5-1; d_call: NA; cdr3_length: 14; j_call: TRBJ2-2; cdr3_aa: CASTKFENTGELFF; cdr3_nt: TGCGCCAGCACCAAATTTGAAAACACCGGGGAGCTGTTTTTT
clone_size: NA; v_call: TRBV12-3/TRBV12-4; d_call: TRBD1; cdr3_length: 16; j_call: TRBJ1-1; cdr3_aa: CASSLAQGQGDTEAFF; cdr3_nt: TGTGCCAGCAGTTTAGCCCAGGGACAGGGGGACACTGAAGCTTTCTTT
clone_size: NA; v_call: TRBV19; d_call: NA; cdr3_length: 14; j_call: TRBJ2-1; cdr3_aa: CASSIGSSYNEQFF; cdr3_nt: TGTGCCAGTAGTATCGGGAGCTCCTACAATGAGCAGTTCTTC
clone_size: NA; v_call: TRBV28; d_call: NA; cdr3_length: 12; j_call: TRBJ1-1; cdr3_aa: CASILLGAEAFF; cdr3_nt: TGTGCCAGCATTTTATTAGGGGCGGAGGCTTTCTTT
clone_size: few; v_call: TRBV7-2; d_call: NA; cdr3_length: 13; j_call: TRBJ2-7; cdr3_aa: CASSLTTDYEQYF; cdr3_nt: TGTGCCAGCAGCTTAACCACCGACTACGAGCAGTACTTC
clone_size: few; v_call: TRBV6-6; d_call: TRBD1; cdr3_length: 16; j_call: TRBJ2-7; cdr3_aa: CASSYGTGTGFYEQYF; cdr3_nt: TGTGCCAGCAGTTACGGTACCGGGACAGGCTTCTACGAGCAGTACTTC
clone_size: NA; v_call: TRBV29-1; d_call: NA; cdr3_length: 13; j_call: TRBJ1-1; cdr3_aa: CSVGWVMNTEAFF; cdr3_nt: TGCAGCGTTGGTTGGGTGATGAACACTGAAGCTTTCTTT
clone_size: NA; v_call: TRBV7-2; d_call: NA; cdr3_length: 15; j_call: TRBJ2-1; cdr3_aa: CASSLDRPAYNEQFF; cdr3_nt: TGTGCCAGCAGCTTAGACAGGCCCGCCTACAATGAGCAGTTCTTC
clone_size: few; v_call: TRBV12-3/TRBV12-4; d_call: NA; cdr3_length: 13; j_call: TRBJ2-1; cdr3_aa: CASSLYSPNEQFF; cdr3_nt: TGTGCCAGCAGTTTATACAGCCCCAATGAGCAGTTCTTC
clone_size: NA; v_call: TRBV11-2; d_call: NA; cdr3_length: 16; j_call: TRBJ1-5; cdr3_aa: CASSQEQGIGNQPQHF; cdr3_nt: TGTGCCAGCAGCCAGGAGCAGGGTATAGGGAATCAGCCCCAGCATTTT
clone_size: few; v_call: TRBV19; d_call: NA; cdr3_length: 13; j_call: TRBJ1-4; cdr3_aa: CASSINEGEKLFF; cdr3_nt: TGTGCCAGTAGTATAAATGAGGGTGAAAAACTGTTTTTT